This TCR beta chain was recovered during a study of blood T cell repertoires in COVID-19. Study information: Sites in the United States, Italy and Spain provided acute and convalescent COVID-19 samples. The cDNA or gDNA used as material had been derived from T cells, B-cell-depleted T cells, or PBMCs.

Unmatched junction bases numbered 3, after V lost 4 bases and J lost 0 bases. The V gene's germline CDR1 is KGHSH and CDR2 LQKENI. The CDR3 has 15 residues. Original processing methods: Estimation of nucleated cell counts was performed using reference gene primer amplification. The protocol was immunoSEQ multiplex PCR, while the TCRdb copy is restricted to in-frame clones and leaves out a portion. For V, J and clone size, that table is used; D and trimming come from the DNA. The repertoire holds a few hundred thousand clones, with around 84% as singletons. The V call is TRBV18, the J call TRBJ2-3, with TRBD1 matching over 8 bases. This receptor was obtained from a human donor in a cohort sampled during active COVID-19. Sequenced sample: peripheral blood. CDR3 loop: CASSRQGTSTDTQYF. Here the CDR3 DNA reads TGTGCCAGCTCACGACAGGGGACTAGCACAGATACGCAGTATTTT.